Shown below are 25 T cell receptor beta chains from a single sample sequenced in a study of Graves' ophthalmopathy and Graves' hyperthyroidism. Beta-chain TCR CDR3 regions were amplified from RNA transcripts. HTBI primers were used in a first-round RT-PCR, which preceded a second-round multiplex PCR. TCRdb fed the multiplex PCR reads into MiXCR, producing one record per CDR3 protein. The data contain approximately 210,000 distinct CDR3 sequences, less than 30% of them singletons. Material for sequencing was peripheral blood. Every receptor here comes from a man between 50 and 59 years old with Graves' ophthalmopathy.

The table lists this clonotype with many counts. V usage is TRBV27 and J usage is TRBJ2-5; D not resolved. The ends were cut back, 7 bases at V and 5 bases at J, with 14 bases in the middle. From germline, CDR1 is MNHEY and CDR2 SMNVEV (reference sequence). This CDR3 region has 13 residues. The CDR3 is CASIDLLGETQYF. The CDR3 nucleotides are TGTGCCAGCATCGACTTGCTCGGGGAGACCCAGTACTTC.

This clonotype was recorded once. The genes are TRBV4-1 and TRBJ2-7, with 7 nucleotides matching TRBD1. The ends lost 0 bases at V and 4 bases at J; junction bases unmatched: 6. The CDR3 is made up of 15 amino acids. The germline V gene encodes CDR1 MGHRA and CDR2 YSYEKL. CDR3 region: CASSQDGGQLYEQYF. The DNA for the CDR3 is TGCGCCAGCAGCCAAGATGGGGGACAGCTATACGAGCAGTACTTC.

V and J are TRBV14 and TRBJ2-7; TRBD1 aligns across 7 bases. V lost 4 bases, J lost 6 bases, and 9 bases stayed unmatched. CDR3 length: 14 residues. Germline values: CDR1 SGHDN, CDR2 FVKESK. The CDR3 DNA is TGTGCCAGCAGCCCCGGGCAGGGGGTTCGCGAGCAGTACTTC. It translates to CASSPGQGVREQYF.

This clonotype was counted ten times or more. J is TRBJ2-7 and V is TRBV6-5; D may be TRBD2 (5 bases). CDR1 MNHEY and CDR2 SVGAGI come from the germline V gene. This CDR3 spans 12 amino acids. V was pared by 0 bases and J by 8 bases, with 8 bases between. CDR3 sequence (DNA): TGTGCCAGCAGTTACTCGGACGGGAAGCAGTACTTC. Its translation is CASSYSDGKQYF.

In this sample, this clonotype turned up many times. Possible read error: a much larger clone is one base away. The rearrangement uses TRBV6-1 and TRBJ1-3; 7 bases are a match to TRBD1. The CDR3 is made up of 14 amino acids. Looked up from germline, CDR1 is MNHNS and CDR2 is SASEGT. The CDR3 DNA reads as TGTGCCAGTGCCGGGGACAGCTCTGGAAACGCCATATATTTT. Encoded protein: CASAGDSSGNAIYF.

CDR3 nucleotide sequence: TGTGCCACCTCCAGGGAGGGAAACACTGAAGCTTTCTTT. This translates into CATSREGNTEAFF. The gene calls are TRBV24-1 and TRBJ1-1; weak D call: TRBD1 (5 bases). Per the germline V gene, CDR1 is KGHDR and CDR2 is SFDVKD. The CDR3 is made up of 13 amino acids. V lost 9 bases, J lost 2 bases, and 12 bases lay in between.

The rearrangement uses TRBV2 and TRBJ1-6; 10 bases match TRBD1. The V gene's germline CDR1 is SNHLY and CDR2 FYNNEI. The CDR3 is made up of 12 amino acids. The V gene end was trimmed by 4 bases and the J gene end by 13 bases; junction bases not matched to a gene: 1. CDR3 bases: TGTGCCAGCAGTGGACAGGGGGCTCCCCTCCACTTT. Translating it yields CASSGQGAPLHF.

The J gene is TRBJ2-7, the V gene TRBV27; 9 bases fit TRBD1. The CDR3 loop spans 14 amino acids. The V and J ends lost 5 bases and 5 bases, in that order; junction bases with no gene match: 7. CDR1 is MNHEY, CDR2 SMNVEV, per germline (reference sequence). The CDR3 loop is CASSPLNRGHEQYF. CDR3 in DNA: TGTGCCAGCAGTCCATTAAACAGGGGGCACGAGCAGTACTTC.

The chain carries TRBV10-3 and TRBJ2-7, with TRBD2 identical over 10 bases. From germline, CDR1 is ENHRY and CDR2 SYGVKD. CDR3 size: 19 residues. The V and J ends lost 6 bases and 3 bases, in that order; junction bases with no gene match: 20. CDR3 sequence (DNA): TGTGCCATCAGAGCTACCAGGACTAGCGGCCCAGGAGCGCTCTACGAGCAGTACTTC. Its translation: CAIRATRTSGPGALYEQYF.

This clonotype was detected ten times or more. V usage is TRBV7-8 and J usage is TRBJ1-5, with 8 bases matching TRBD1. The germline V gene encodes CDR1 SGHVS and CDR2 FQNEAQ. This CDR3 is built from 17 residues. The junction had 9 bases not matched to a gene; V was cut back by 5 bases and J by 0 bases. The CDR3: CASSQNRGGYSNQPQHF. CDR3 nucleotide sequence: TGTGCCAGCAGCCAGAACAGGGGGGGCTATAGCAATCAGCCCCAGCATTTT. The variable domain in full, completed from reference TRBV7-8 and TRBJ1-5, reads GAGVSQSPRYKVAKRGQDVALRCDPISGHVSLFWYQQALGQGPEFLTYFQNEAQLDKSGLPSDRFFAERPEGSVSTLKIQRTQQEDSAVYLCASSQNRGGYSNQPQHFGDGTRLSIL.

This clonotype showed up many times. J is TRBJ1-3 and V is TRBV9; D is perhaps TRBD1 (5 bases). The germline CDR1 and CDR2 sequences are SGDLS and YYNGEE. The V gene lost 4 bases and the J gene lost 7 bases, with 12 bases spanning the gap. The CDR3 is 13 residues long. The CDR3 DNA sequence: TGTGCCAGCAGCAATCCCGGGGCCAACACCATATATTTT. It yields the protein CASSNPGANTIYF.

This chain connects TRBV12-3 or TRBV12-4 to TRBJ2-7; 8 positions match TRBD1. After removal of 4 bases from V and 2 bases from J, the junction contained 10 bases not matched to a gene. This CDR3 region has 16 residues. CDR3 sequence reads: CASSSVGTGGTYEQYF. In nucleotides, the CDR3 is TGTGCCAGCAGTTCTGTAGGGACAGGAGGGACCTACGAGCAGTACTTC.

This clonotype was recorded a few times. The gene calls are TRBV12-3 or TRBV12-4 and TRBJ2-7, with D unclear. The V end lost 5 bases, the J end lost 4 bases, and 15 bases lay between the germline ends. The CDR3 is 14 amino acids. The CDR3, as DNA: TGTGCCAGCAGTGTGGCTCTACCGGATTACGAGCAGTACTTC. Translating gives CASSVALPDYEQYF.

The V and J genes are TRBV20-1 and TRBJ1-1, with D unresolved. V was cut by 6 bases and J by 3 bases, with 17 bases left in between. The CDR3 loop spans 14 amino acids. The germline V gene has CDR1 DFQATT and CDR2 SNEGSKA (reference sequence). In DNA, the CDR3 is TGCAGTGCGTACCAAGGACGGAGTGACACTGAAGCTTTCTTT. This sequence encodes CSAYQGRSDTEAFF.

This clonotype was seen many times. CDR3 DNA sequence: TGTGCCAGCAGCACCCGGACTAGCGGGAGGCCGCATTCCTACGAGCAGTACTTC. This codes for CASSTRTSGRPHSYEQYF. This sequence joins TRBV7-2 and TRBJ2-7, with 14 bases matching TRBD2. V lost 5 bases and J lost 1; bases outside the gene matches: 10. CDR1 is SGHTA and CDR2 is FQGNSA in the germline V gene. The CDR3 runs 18 residues.

This clonotype was observed many times. The gene calls are TRBV6-2 or TRBV6-3 and TRBJ2-7; TRBD2 agrees at 11 bases. There are 15 residues in the CDR3. Trimming at V came to 6 bases and at J to 3 bases, leaving 7 bases not matched to a gene. Looked up from germline, CDR1 is MNHEY and CDR2 is SVGEGT. CDR3 sequence (DNA): TGTGCCAGCAGAATTACTAGCGGGAGTATCTACGAGCAGTACTTC. Translated: CASRITSGSIYEQYF.

V gene TRBV15 combines with J gene TRBJ2-5; D gene unclear. V was cut by 1 base and J by 3 bases, with 6 bases left in between. Germline V lookup: CDR1 LNHNV, CDR2 YYDKDF (reference sequence). The length of the CDR3 is 13 residues. CDR3 protein: CATSRAPKETQYF. In DNA form, the CDR3 reads TGTGCCACCAGCAGAGCCCCCAAAGAGACCCAGTACTTC.

This clonotype was seen many times. The chain is built from TRBV28 and TRBJ2-7; no clear D. The V end was cut by 4 bases, the J end by 2 bases, with 6 bases between. CDR3 length equals 12 residues. In germline, CDR1 is MDHEN, CDR2 SYDVKM. The DNA for the CDR3 is TGTGCCAGCAGTTCAACAGCCTACGAGCAGTACTTC. It codes for CASSSTAYEQYF.

This clonotype was observed many times. This sequence joins TRBV28 and TRBJ1-2; D perhaps matches TRBD1 (6 bases). V was clipped by 2 bases and J by 6 bases, with 13 bases between them. CDR1 is MDHEN and CDR2 is SYDVKM in the germline V gene. The CDR3 loop spans 14 amino acids. CDR3 in DNA: TGTGCCAGCAGTTTAAATATGGCAGGGGATGGCTACACCTTC. It is translated as CASSLNMAGDGYTF.

This clonotype has at least ten counts. The J gene is TRBJ2-7, the V gene TRBV6-5; D unclear. CDR3 size: 13 residues. CDR1 is MNHEY, CDR2 SVGAGI, per germline. V was trimmed by 8 bases and J by 7 bases, leaving 18 bases between them. Here the CDR3 reads CASHSQRQSEQYF. Here the CDR3 DNA reads TGTGCCAGCCATTCACAGCGCCAGTCGGAGCAGTACTTC.

This clonotype showed up just a few times. Possible read error: a much larger clone is one base away. The V gene is TRBV7-6, the J gene TRBJ2-5; D is possibly TRBD1 (6 bases). This CDR3 is built from 16 residues. The V gene lost 10 bases and the J gene lost 0 bases, with 21 bases spanning the gap. Germline CDR1 is SGHVS and CDR2 is FNYEAQ. The CDR3 DNA is TGTGCCAACAGGGCGACGCTAGCCATGGACCAAGAGACCCAGTACTTC. Translated: CANRATLAMDQETQYF.

The chain combines TRBV20-1 with TRBJ2-5; 10 nucleotides line up with TRBD2. The ends lost 0 bases at V and 6 bases at J; junction bases unmatched: 10. The CDR3 totals 16 residues. Germline CDR1 reads DFQATT; CDR2 reads SNEGSKA (reference sequence). CDR3 region: CSARDPLAGEAKTQYF. CDR3 DNA: TGCAGTGCTAGAGATCCCCTAGCGGGAGAGGCAAAGACCCAGTACTTC.

This clonotype was observed many times. V and J are TRBV5-1 and TRBJ2-5, with 9 bases fitting TRBD1. The CDR3 sequence is 13 residues long. V lost 4 bases, J lost 4 bases, and 2 bases stayed unmatched. CDR1 and CDR2 (germline): SGHRS, YFSETQ. The CDR3 loop reads CASSRDRAETQYF. The CDR3 DNA sequence: TGCGCCAGCAGCCGGGACAGGGCAGAGACCCAGTACTTC.

This clonotype was counted many times. J is TRBJ2-7 and V is TRBV20-1; the D call may be TRBD1 or TRBD2 (5 bases each). CDR3 length equals 12 residues. The germline V gene has CDR1 DFQATT and CDR2 SNEGSKA (reference sequence). The V end was cut by 6 bases, the J end by 3 bases, with 12 bases between. This CDR3 is CSAGERRYEQYF. DNA for the CDR3: TGCAGTGCGGGGGAGCGGCGCTACGAGCAGTACTTC.

This clonotype was observed many times. The chain has TRBV19 and TRBJ2-7; D unclear. Germline CDR1 reads LNHDA; CDR2 reads SQIVND (reference sequence). The CDR3 has 15 amino acids. Trimming took 0 bases from V and 4 from J, leaving 13 bases between them. The CDR3 is CASSIEFKGGYEQYF. CDR3 DNA: TGTGCCAGTAGTATAGAATTCAAGGGCGGATACGAGCAGTACTTC.